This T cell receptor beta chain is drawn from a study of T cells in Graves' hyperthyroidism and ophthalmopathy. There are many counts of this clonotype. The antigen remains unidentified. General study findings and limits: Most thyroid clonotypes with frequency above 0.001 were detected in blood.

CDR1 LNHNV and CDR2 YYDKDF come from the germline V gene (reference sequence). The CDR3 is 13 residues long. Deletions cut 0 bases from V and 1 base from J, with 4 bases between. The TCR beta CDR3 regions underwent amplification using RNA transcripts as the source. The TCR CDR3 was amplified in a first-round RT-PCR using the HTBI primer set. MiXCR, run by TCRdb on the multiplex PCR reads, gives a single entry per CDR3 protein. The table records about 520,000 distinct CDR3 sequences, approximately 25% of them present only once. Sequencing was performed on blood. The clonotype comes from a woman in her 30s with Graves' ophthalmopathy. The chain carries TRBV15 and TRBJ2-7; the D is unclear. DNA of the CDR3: TGTGCCACCAGCAGAGATCTGTCCTACGAGCAGTACTTC. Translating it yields CATSRDLSYEQYF.